The TCR beta chain described here comes from a study of T cells in Graves' hyperthyroidism and ophthalmopathy. RNA transcripts were the template for amplifying TCR beta CDR3 regions. During a first-round RT-PCR of the TCR CDR3, the HTBI primer set was used. TCRdb re-derived calls from the multiplex PCR reads in MiXCR, one entry per CDR3 protein. This sample has about 420,000 distinct CDR3 sequences, with around a sixth found just once. In this sample, this clonotype turned up a few times. A much larger clone differs from this one at a single base, so this may be a read error. The CDR3 is 12 residues long.

The gene calls are TRBV12-3 or TRBV12-4 and TRBJ1-5, with D unclear. What was sequenced was blood. The TCR comes from a woman in her late teens or twenties with Graves' hyperthyroidism. CDR3 nucleotide sequence: TGTGCCGGCAGTAGCCCACCGGAGCCCCAGCATTTT. Translated: CAGSSPPEPQHF.